This is a list of T cell receptor beta chains from one sample in a study of shared clonotypes between healthy human individuals. Generated by immunoSEQ multiplex PCR, the TCRdb table keeps only in-frame clones and is missing some. The repertoire includes 1.5 million to 2.5 million clones, less than 95% of them detected once, and 1% to 1.5% sits in the top ten. Sequencing was performed on naive CD8+ T cells sorted from blood. Every receptor here comes from a man aged 18-30 years in good health. Each CDR3 is given with its conserved first and last residue. D genes are given only for firm matches. Rows give clone size only sometimes, using once, few, many, or a class for an expanded clone.

cdr3_length,v_call,d_call,clone_size,j_call,cdr3_nt,cdr3_aa
18,TRBV19,TRBD2,NA,TRBJ2-2,TGTGCCAGTACTTTTGTGACTAGCGGGGGCCCGAACACCGGGGAGCTGTTTTTT,CASTFVTSGGPNTGELFF
15,TRBV27,NA,NA,TRBJ1-2,TGTGCCAGCAGTTCCCCCCTCAACGGACTCTATGGCTACACCTTC,CASSSPLNGLYGYTF
14,TRBV30,TRBD1,NA,TRBJ1-5,TGTGCCTGGAGTAGCGGACAGGGGTTTCAGCCCCAGCATTTT,CAWSSGQGFQPQHF
13,TRBV2,NA,NA,TRBJ2-7,TGTGCCAGCAGTCTACTACCCACCTACGAGCAGTACTTC,CASSLLPTYEQYF
12,TRBV4-1,NA,NA,TRBJ2-7,TGCGCCAGCAGCCAAGAGGGGCACGAGCAGTACTTC,CASSQEGHEQYF
15,TRBV9,NA,NA,TRBJ2-5,TGTGCCAGCAGCGTAACGGCTAGTCCCCAAGAGACCCAGTACTTC,CASSVTASPQETQYF
14,TRBV28,NA,once,TRBJ1-1,TGTGCCAGCAGTTTGCGGGGCGGGCACACTGAAGCTTTCTTT,CASSLRGGHTEAFF
13,TRBV19,TRBD2,NA,TRBJ2-7,TGTGCCAGTAGTGAACGACTAGCGTGGGAGCAGTACTTC,CASSERLAWEQYF
16,TRBV10-3,NA,NA,TRBJ2-3,TGTGCCATCAGTGAGTCGGGGGCCCTCGGGGCAGATACGCAGTATTTT,CAISESGALGADTQYF
15,TRBV2,TRBD1,NA,TRBJ2-1,TGTGCCAGCAGTGAAGCGGGACAGGTATACAATGAGCAGTTCTTC,CASSEAGQVYNEQFF
13,TRBV11-2,NA,NA,TRBJ2-7,TGTGCCAGCAGCTTGGTAACCGGGGCCGAGCAGTACTTC,CASSLVTGAEQYF
15,TRBV5-1,TRBD2,NA,TRBJ2-1,TGCGCCAGCAGTTCCGGGACTAGCGGAACCAATGAGCAGTTCTTC,CASSSGTSGTNEQFF
16,TRBV6-6,TRBD2,NA,TRBJ2-5,TGTGCCAGCACGCCGCTAGCGGGGGCTCATCAAGAGACCCAGTACTTC,CASTPLAGAHQETQYF
15,TRBV6-5,TRBD1,NA,TRBJ1-1,TGTGCCAGCAGCCACACCTCCCGGGACAGAGCTGAAGCTTTCTTT,CASSHTSRDRAEAFF
15,TRBV14,NA,NA,TRBJ1-3,TGTGCCAGCAGCCAAACGGGATCACCTGGAAACACCATATATTTT,CASSQTGSPGNTIYF
15,TRBV5-8,NA,NA,TRBJ2-5,TGTGCCGTTTCGACAGGCGCTCTCGTCCAAGAGACCCAGTACTTC,CAVSTGALVQETQYF
17,TRBV7-9,TRBD2,NA,TRBJ2-1,TGTGCCAGCAGCTCCGAAATACTAGCGGGGGGGCTCAATGAGCAGTTCTTC,CASSSEILAGGLNEQFF
15,TRBV6-5,NA,NA,TRBJ1-1,TGTGCCAGCAGCACAGCGGGAGAGGAGAACACTGAAGCTTTCTTT,CASSTAGEENTEAFF
14,TRBV9,TRBD2,NA,TRBJ2-7,TGTGCCAGCAGCTTCACTAGCGGGAGTTACGAGCAGTACTTC,CASSFTSGSYEQYF
12,TRBV6-1,NA,NA,TRBJ1-1,TGTGCCAGCAGTGATAGGGGTTTGGAAGCTTTCTTT,CASSDRGLEAFF
14,TRBV28,TRBD1,NA,TRBJ2-5,TGTGCCAGCAGTTTGGCAGGGGGCCAAGAGACCCAGTACTTC,CASSLAGGQETQYF
15,TRBV6-6,TRBD2,NA,TRBJ2-1,TGTGCCAGCAGTTACTCGGCGGGGGGCTACAATGAGCAGTTCTTC,CASSYSAGGYNEQFF
16,TRBV4-1,NA,NA,TRBJ2-3,TGCGCCAGCAGCCAAGAACCTAGCACCAGCACAGATACGCAGTATTTT,CASSQEPSTSTDTQYF
13,TRBV10-2,NA,NA,TRBJ2-7,TGCGCCAGCAGTGAGGAGCGGATCTACGAGCAGTACTTC,CASSEERIYEQYF
17,TRBV11-2,NA,NA,TRBJ1-6,TGTGCCAGCAGACCCTCGTCAGTGCGGGGGTATAATTCACCCCTCCACTTT,CASRPSSVRGYNSPLHF
14,TRBV11-2,TRBD1,NA,TRBJ2-7,TGTGCCAGCAGCTGGACAGGGGATTCCTACGAGCAGTACTTC,CASSWTGDSYEQYF
15,TRBV7-9,NA,NA,TRBJ1-4,TGTGCCAGCAGCCCCCCCCAGGCGACTAATGAAAAACTGTTTTTT,CASSPPQATNEKLFF
17,TRBV7-9,TRBD2,NA,TRBJ2-1,TGTGCCAGCAGCTCGACAGTCCGGACTAGCGGGCCCAATGAGCAGTTCTTC,CASSSTVRTSGPNEQFF
14,TRBV7-9,NA,NA,TRBJ2-5,TGTGCCAGCAGCTTTGGGGCAGGGGAGGTGACCCAGTACTTC,CASSFGAGEVTQYF
12,TRBV6-5,NA,NA,TRBJ2-7,TGTGCCAGCAGTGACACAGGCTACGAGCAGTACTTC,CASSDTGYEQYF
13,TRBV7-8,TRBD2,NA,TRBJ2-7,TGTGCCAGCAGCTTAGGGCCGGGGGGCGAGCAGTACTTC,CASSLGPGGEQYF
15,TRBV7-9,TRBD1,NA,TRBJ2-7,TGTGCCAGCAGCTTTGGACAGGGGGCTGACTACGAGCAGTACTTC,CASSFGQGADYEQYF
16,TRBV27,NA,once,TRBJ2-7,TGTGCCAGCAGTCCCTCCCTGGGGGGGGCGGCCTACGAGCAGTACTTC,CASSPSLGGAAYEQYF
14,TRBV5-5,TRBD1,NA,TRBJ1-6,TGTGCCAGCAGCTTGGGACAGGGATTAACGCCCCTCCACTTT,CASSLGQGLTPLHF
13,TRBV27,TRBD2,NA,TRBJ2-2,TGTGCCAGCACTTGGGGGGGCACCGGGGAGCTGTTTTTT,CASTWGGTGELFF
15,TRBV5-1,TRBD1,NA,TRBJ2-7,TGCGCCAGCAGCCCAGGGACAGGGGAGTCCTACGAGCAGTACTTC,CASSPGTGESYEQYF
16,TRBV6-1,NA,NA,TRBJ1-5,TGTGCCAGCAGTGAACTGCTAGGGGGGAGCAATCAGCCCCAGCATTTT,CASSELLGGSNQPQHF
13,TRBV4-3,NA,NA,TRBJ1-1,TGCGCCAGCAGCCATAGTGGGTACACTGAAGCTTTCTTT,CASSHSGYTEAFF
13,TRBV27,TRBD1,NA,TRBJ2-1,TGTGCCAGCAGTCTGGGACAGAACAATGAGCAGTTCTTC,CASSLGQNNEQFF
16,TRBV14,TRBD2,NA,TRBJ2-3,TGTGCCAGCAGCCAAGATCACGGGGGGACCACAGATACGCAGTATTTT,CASSQDHGGTTDTQYF
14,TRBV10-1,NA,NA,TRBJ2-3,TGCGCCAGCAGCCCCACGGGTAGCACAGATACGCAGTATTTT,CASSPTGSTDTQYF
15,TRBV7-9,TRBD1,NA,TRBJ2-7,TGTGCCAGCAGCAGACCTACAGGGGATCTACACGAGCAGTACTTC,CASSRPTGDLHEQYF
16,TRBV19,TRBD2,NA,TRBJ2-7,TGTGCCAGTAGTAGCGGGTTGGGAGGGGAATCCTACGAGCAGTACTTC,CASSSGLGGESYEQYF
12,TRBV5-6,NA,NA,TRBJ2-3,TGTGCCAGCAGCGCTGGAGTAGATACGCAGTATTTT,CASSAGVDTQYF
17,TRBV6-4,NA,NA,TRBJ2-4,TGTGCCAGCAGTGACAGGCAGGGGAATTTCTCCAAAAACATTCAGTACTTC,CASSDRQGNFSKNIQYF